The sample holds many counts of the clone carrying this T cell receptor (beta chain). The antigen is not known. The CDR3 length is 17 residues. V shed 6 bases, J shed 2 bases, and the junction held 13 bases outside the gene matches. As the library was built, unique molecular identifiers were attached to individual cDNA molecules. TCRdb re-called the RACE reads with MiXCR, one entry per CDR3 protein. This table has around 330,000 distinct CDR3 sequences, around 5% appearing once. The sample comes from a study of human T cells and chemical hapten exposure. Study in general: Patches that contained 0.01% DPC were applied to the upper back and read at 6 days. Small differences in pooled library volume mainly drove the variation in TCR yields per sample. Points from the study as a whole: Expanded TCRs showed more large CDR3 clusters than pre-sensitization or healthy control sets.

Time point: pre-sensitization, week 0. The sample's treatment: therapeutic diphenylcyclopropenone sensitization with weekly scalp DPC. Sequenced material: whole blood, taken in connection with sensitization to the hapten diphenylcyclopropenone (DPC). This chain links TRBV12-3 or TRBV12-4 with TRBJ1-5, with 7 positions matching TRBD1. This receptor was identified in a woman aged 18-30 years with alopecia areata. Some clones in this sample may be carry-over from other donors' samples. The CDR3 bases are TGTGCCAGCAGCCCACTGAGGGGGCGAGGGGGCAATCAGCCCCAGCATTTT. Amino acids: CASSPLRGRGGNQPQHF.